In this sample, the clone carrying this T cell receptor (beta chain) turned up a few times. Its cognate antigen is unknown. There are 17 residues in the CDR3. Trimming took 0 bases from V and 7 from J; bases not matched to a gene: 10. CDR1 MNHNS and CDR2 SASEGT come from the germline V gene. T cells were expanded from blood mononuclear cells for about 3 days with anti-CD3 OKT3 or CD3/CD28 beads. Bispecific antibody was added to around 50,000 normal T cells and around 50,000 target cells. This record comes from a study of beta chain bispecific antibodies for T cell cancers. The wider study: Jurkat cells expressed TRBV12-3; HPB-ALL cells expressed TRBV5-5.

Study-wide results and caveats: Most targeted TRBV signal came from the leukemia cell line cells, not normal T cells.

Clonotype quantities came from unique molecular identifier barcode counts. One entry per CDR3 protein, called by TCRdb with MiXCR from the 5' RACE reads. Of 20,000 to 25,000 distinct CDR3 sequences in the sample, less than 3% are singletons; the top ten hold over 25%. This receptor was obtained from a human donor in good health. Some clones in this sample may be carry-over from other donors' samples. This sequence joins TRBV6-1 and TRBJ2-2; 8 nucleotides line up with TRBD2. What was sequenced was healthy donor T cells cultured with leukemia cells. CDR3 sequence: CASSEAGTRSYSGELFF. The CDR3 DNA is TGTGCCAGCAGTGAAGCAGGGACTAGGAGTTATAGCGGGGAGCTGTTTTTT.